These T cell receptor beta chains were read from a single sample in a study of T cell responses to AZD1222 COVID-19 vaccine. Some clones are missing from TCRdb's copy, which holds only in-frame ones; the method was immunoSEQ multiplex PCR. The sample shows some 25,000 clones, around 86% of them seen only once. The source was peripheral blood, collected 28 days after the second AZD1222 dose. Source of these receptors: an adult who received the AZD1222 COVID-19 vaccine. The CDR3 runs from the conserved cysteine through the conserved F or W. D genes are given only for firm matches. Clone size is shown for a subset of rows, as once, few, many or a class of expanded clone.

TRBD1,TRBJ1-1,TRBV28,NA,TGTGCCAGCAGCCAGGGGGTGAACACTGAAGCTTTCTTT,CASSQGVNTEAFF
NA,TRBJ2-7,TRBV10-3,NA,TGTGCCATCAGTGTTGGTGGGACGGACGGAAACTACGAGCAGTACTTC,CAISVGGTDGNYEQYF
NA,TRBJ2-7,TRBV19,once,TGTGCCAGTAGTATGGGCCGAGCCTACGAGCAGTACTTC,CASSMGRAYEQYF
TRBD2,TRBJ2-3,TRBV11-2,NA,TGTGCCAGCAGCTTGGGACTAGCGCTCACAGATACGCAGTATTTT,CASSLGLALTDTQYF
TRBD1,TRBJ2-4,TRBV2,NA,TGTGCCAGCAGCCCCCGGGACAGGGACGCCAAAAACATTCAGTACTTC,CASSPRDRDAKNIQYF
TRBD1,TRBJ1-2,TRBV2,NA,TGTGCCAGCAGTAGACAGGGTGGCTACACCTTC,CASSRQGGYTF
TRBD2,TRBJ2-7,TRBV11-2,NA,TGTGCCAGCAGTTCCCGGACTAGCGGGACCACCTACGAGCAGTACTTC,CASSSRTSGTTYEQYF
NA,TRBJ2-1,TRBV5-4,NA,TGTGCCAGCAGCTTGGATTGGGAGAGCTCCTACAATGAGCAGTTCTTC,CASSLDWESSYNEQFF
NA,TRBJ2-1,TRBV30,NA,TGTGCCTGGAGCACGCGGGGATTAGATGGGAATGAGCAGTTCTTC,CAWSTRGLDGNEQFF
TRBD2,TRBJ2-7,TRBV28,once,TGTGCCAGCAGTTCATCCGGGACTAGCGGACCCTACGAGCAGTACTTC,CASSSSGTSGPYEQYF
NA,TRBJ1-1,TRBV19,NA,TGTGCCAGTAGCCTCCCGGGGTATACTGAAGCTTTCTTT,CASSLPGYTEAFF
TRBD2,TRBJ2-1,TRBV6-5,NA,TGTGCCAGCAGAGCGGGGAGCTCCTACAATGAGCAGTTCTTC,CASRAGSSYNEQFF
TRBD1,TRBJ2-7,TRBV6-5,NA,TGTGCCAGCAGTTGGGGACAGGGGTTCGACGAGCAGTACTTC,CASSWGQGFDEQYF
NA,TRBJ2-2,TRBV18,NA,TGTGCCAGCTCACCAATGCGGGACGCCGGGGAGCTGTTTTTT,CASSPMRDAGELFF
NA,TRBJ2-2,TRBV7-3,NA,TGTGCCAGCAGCCTAGGGGCTGCGAACACCGGGGAGCTGTTTTTT,CASSLGAANTGELFF
TRBD2,TRBJ2-5,TRBV12-5,NA,TGTGCTAGTGTCAAGGGGACTAGCGGGTTAAAAGAGACCCAGTACTTC,CASVKGTSGLKETQYF
NA,TRBJ1-1,TRBV5-4,medium-sized,TGTGCCAGCAGCTTTTTTGGGACGGCGAACACTGAAGCTTTCTTT,CASSFFGTANTEAFF
TRBD2,TRBJ2-5,TRBV6-4,NA,TGTGCCAGCAGTGACAGGGCGGGGGGCCAAGAGACCCAGTACTTC,CASSDRAGGQETQYF
NA,TRBJ2-7,TRBV2,NA,TGTGCCAGCAGGCCATACCGGACCTACGAGCAGTACTTC,CASRPYRTYEQYF
TRBD1,TRBJ2-7,TRBV5-1,NA,TGCGCCAGCAGCCCCGGACAGGTCTCCTACGAGCAGTACTTC,CASSPGQVSYEQYF
NA,TRBJ2-2,TRBV6-2/TRBV6-3,NA,TGTGCCAGCAGTTACTCGCCGAGGGGTAGAAACACCGGGGAGCTGTTTTTT,CASSYSPRGRNTGELFF
TRBD1,TRBJ1-4,TRBV28,NA,TGTGCCAGCAGTCGCCCAGGGGGAGAAAAACTGTTTTTT,CASSRPGGEKLFF
NA,TRBJ2-7,TRBV2,NA,TGTGCCAGCAGTCCCTCTGGAGGATTACCCTACGAGCAGTACTTC,CASSPSGGLPYEQYF
TRBD2,TRBJ2-7,TRBV5-4,NA,TGTGCCAGCAGCCGTGGGGCTAGCGGGTTATACGAGCAGTACTTC,CASSRGASGLYEQYF
TRBD1,TRBJ1-1,TRBV25-1,NA,TGTGCCAGCAGTGAATATATCCTCTTGGACAGGGGAAGTGAAGCTTTCTTT,CASSEYILLDRGSEAFF
NA,TRBJ1-3,TRBV19,NA,TGTGCCAGTAGTATCGGGCAGGGAGGAAACACCATATATTTT,CASSIGQGGNTIYF
NA,TRBJ2-7,TRBV6-5,few,TGTGCCAGCAGTTTACAGGGAGCCCCGAGAGAGTACTTC,CASSLQGAPREYF
NA,TRBJ1-4,TRBV19,NA,TGTGCCAGTAGAGCCCGACAGACTTTAAATGAAAAACTGTTTTTT,CASRARQTLNEKLFF
NA,TRBJ1-2,TRBV10-3,NA,TGTGCCAACTCGCTGGAGGCAGGCCCGTCTGGCTATGGCTACACCTTC,CANSLEAGPSGYGYTF
TRBD2,TRBJ2-3,TRBV7-9,NA,TGTGCCAGCAGCCCCGGGACTAGCGGGAGTGGGGCAGATACGCAGTATTTT,CASSPGTSGSGADTQYF
TRBD2,TRBJ2-7,TRBV5-8,NA,TGTGCCAGCAGCCTAAGGCTAGCGGGAGTGAGGGAGCAGTACTTC,CASSLRLAGVREQYF
NA,TRBJ2-2,TRBV5-6,NA,TGTGCCAGCAGCCCGGTGGGGTTATACACCGGGGAGCTGTTTTTT,CASSPVGLYTGELFF
TRBD1,TRBJ1-6,TRBV6-5,NA,TGTGCCAGCAGTTCAGGGGGAATTAATTCACCCCTCCACTTT,CASSSGGINSPLHF
TRBD1,TRBJ1-1,TRBV9,once,TGTGCCAGCAGCGCCCCGGGACAGGGACATGAAGCTTTCTTT,CASSAPGQGHEAFF
NA,TRBJ2-3,TRBV24-1,NA,TGTGCCACGTCTGGCGGCCCAAGCACAGATACGCAGTATTTT,CATSGGPSTDTQYF
NA,TRBJ2-5,TRBV29-1,NA,TGCAGCGTTGAGAGGGCGGAAGAGACCCAGTACTTC,CSVERAEETQYF
NA,TRBJ2-2,TRBV18,NA,TGTGCCAGCTCACCAAGCAGCTACGTCACCGGGGAGCTGTTTTTT,CASSPSSYVTGELFF
TRBD2,TRBJ2-5,TRBV5-4,once,TGTGCCAGCAGCCCGGGGGGACGGGAGACCCAGTACTTC,CASSPGGRETQYF
NA,TRBJ2-3,TRBV6-1,NA,TGTGCCAGCAGCCCTACAGCCACAGATACGCAGTATTTT,CASSPTATDTQYF
NA,TRBJ1-1,TRBV5-1,NA,TGCGCCAGCAGTGGGGGTACTGAAGCTTTCTTT,CASSGGTEAFF
NA,TRBJ2-7,TRBV28,NA,TGTGCCAGCAGTCCCCTACTCCGCTCCTACGAGCAGTACTTC,CASSPLLRSYEQYF
TRBD1,TRBJ2-3,TRBV29-1,NA,TGCAGCGTTCGCCGGGACAGTTACACAGATACGCAGTATTTT,CSVRRDSYTDTQYF
NA,TRBJ2-1,TRBV2,NA,TGTGCCAGCAGTGGAGAGCGACGTAGCTCCTACAATGAGCAGTTCTTC,CASSGERRSSYNEQFF
TRBD1,TRBJ1-1,TRBV19,NA,TGTGCCAGTAGTGCGCCTCTCGACAGGGGAAAACTCAACACTGAAGCTTTCTTT,CASSAPLDRGKLNTEAFF
TRBD1,TRBJ1-5,TRBV6-2/TRBV6-3,NA,TGTGCCAGCAGTTACCGGACAGGGGGCGTTCAGCCCCAGCATTTT,CASSYRTGGVQPQHF
NA,TRBJ2-7,TRBV3-1/TRBV3-2,NA,TGTGCCAGCAGCCAAGGAGGCAACGAGCAGTACTTC,CASSQGGNEQYF
NA,TRBJ2-1,TRBV7-2,NA,TGTGCCAGCAGCGCCTCTGGGCCGGGGCAGTTCTTC,CASSASGPGQFF
NA,TRBJ2-1,TRBV15,NA,TGTGCCACCAGCAGAGATCTCCGGCGAGAGCAGTTCTTC,CATSRDLRREQFF